This TCR beta chain was observed in a study of T cells in Graves' hyperthyroidism and ophthalmopathy. This clonotype was observed a few times. TCR beta CDR3 region amplification was performed from RNA transcripts. An initial round of RT-PCR targeting the TCR CDR3 relied on the HTBI primer set. TCRdb re-analysed the multiplex PCR reads in MiXCR, keeping a single row per CDR3 protein. The profile shows approximately 320,000 distinct CDR3 sequences, approximately 15% of them singletons. Diagnosis of hyperthyroidism was new in patients aged 18 to 65, and its duration was under 2 months. The CDR3 is 13 amino acids. V was pared by 4 bases and J by 6 bases, with 13 bases between. The germline V gene has CDR1 SGHDT and CDR2 YYEEEE.

V usage is TRBV5-6 and J usage is TRBJ1-2; D is undetermined. This receptor was obtained from a man younger than 45 with Graves' hyperthyroidism. The sample comprised blood. CDR3 coding DNA: TGTGCCAGCAGCGCACTACACGGGGATGGCTACACCTTC. Translating it yields CASSALHGDGYTF.